This record covers a single T cell receptor (beta chain). These data are taken from a study of blood T cell repertoires in COVID-19. Study at large: Sources were T cells, B-cell-depleted T cells, or PBMCs; the material itself was cDNA or gDNA.

Assay used: immunoSEQ multiplex PCR; TCRdb lists only in-frame clones, some missing. The sample lists approximately 250,000 clones, approximately 85% occurring once. The V gene lost 2 bases and the J gene lost 7 bases, with 11 bases spanning the gap. The CDR3 consists of 12 residues. Germline V gene data show CDR1 as GTSNPN and CDR2 as SVGIG (reference sequence). Material for sequencing was PBMCs or T cells enriched from blood (not recorded which). V gene TRBV30 combines with J gene TRBJ1-2; maybe TRBD1 (6 bases). This sequence originates from a woman aged 45-65 years with acute COVID-19. CDR3 sequence: CAWSRGASGYTF. The CDR3 bases are TGTGCCTGGAGTCGGGGGGCAAGTGGCTACACCTTC.